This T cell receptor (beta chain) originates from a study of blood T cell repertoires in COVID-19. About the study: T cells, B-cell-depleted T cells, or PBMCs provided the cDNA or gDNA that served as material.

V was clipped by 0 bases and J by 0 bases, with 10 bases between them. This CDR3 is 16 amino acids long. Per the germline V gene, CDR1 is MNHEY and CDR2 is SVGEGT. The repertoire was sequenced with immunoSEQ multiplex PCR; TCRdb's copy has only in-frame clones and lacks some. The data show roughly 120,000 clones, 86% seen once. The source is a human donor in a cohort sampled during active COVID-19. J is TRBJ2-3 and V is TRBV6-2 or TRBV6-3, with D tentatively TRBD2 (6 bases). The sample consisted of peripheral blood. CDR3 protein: CASSYSKGTSTDTQYF. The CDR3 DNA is TGTGCCAGCAGTTACTCGAAGGGGACTAGCACAGATACGCAGTATTTT.